These 22 T cell receptor beta chains came from one sample sequenced in a study of blood T cell repertoires in COVID-19. The table came from immunoSEQ multiplex PCR; TCRdb's copy has only in-frame clones and leaves some out. The sample has more than 200,000 clones; around 83% are singletons. The specimen sequenced was peripheral blood. The receptors were gathered from a middle-aged woman who had recovered from COVID-19.

The chain combines TRBV4-1 with TRBJ1-4; D gene uncertain. The CDR3 length is 13 residues. V lost 6 bases and J 8 bases, leaving 13 bases between the germline ends. Germline CDR1 MGHRA, CDR2 YSYEKL. CDR3 nucleotide sequence: TGCGCCAGCAGTCGCGAAACAGACGAAAAACTGTTTTTT. Protein sequence: CASSRETDEKLFF.

This chain joins TRBV30 and TRBJ2-5; no clear D gene. This CDR3 region has 13 residues. Looked up from germline, CDR1 is GTSNPN and CDR2 is SVGIG (reference sequence). Trimming shortened V by 0 bases and J by 0 bases, and 5 bases separated the two germline ends. Here the CDR3 reads CAWSVQDQETQYF. The DNA of the CDR3 is TGTGCCTGGAGTGTTCAGGACCAAGAGACCCAGTACTTC.

In this sample, this clone turned up once. V and J are TRBV7-2 and TRBJ1-6, with a tentative D call TRBD1 (6 bases). Germline CDR1 SGHTA, CDR2 FQGNSA. The CDR3 spans 16 residues. Trimming removed 2 bases from V and 12 bases from J, with 20 bases in between. CDR3 nucleotides: TGTGCCAGCAGCTTAATTGTCGCAGGGGACGGGGTACCCCTCCACTTT. Translated: CASSLIVAGDGVPLHF.

This clone was detected only a few times. The rearrangement links TRBV5-1 to TRBJ1-1; unclear D gene. Germline V gives CDR1 SGHRS, CDR2 YFSETQ. CDR3 size: 16 residues. Trimming removed 3 bases from V and 2 bases from J, with 17 bases in between. This CDR3 is CASSWNGPSANTEAFF. The CDR3 nucleotides are TGCGCCAGCAGCTGGAACGGCCCTAGCGCTAACACTGAAGCTTTCTTT.

V and J are TRBV9 and TRBJ2-7; tentatively, D is TRBD1 (5 bases). Per the germline V gene, CDR1 is SGDLS and CDR2 is YYNGEE. The CDR3 loop spans 15 amino acids. V was cut by 1 base and J by 1 base, with 12 bases left in between. The CDR3 nucleotides are TGTGCCAGCAGCGTACAGGGTTCTAGGTCCTACGAGCAGTACTTC. It yields the protein CASSVQGSRSYEQYF.

The V gene is TRBV7-6, the J gene TRBJ2-2; no definite D call. The CDR3 is made up of 16 amino acids. Germline CDR1 and CDR2: SGHVS and FNYEAQ. V lost 2 bases to trimming and J lost 0 bases, with 10 bases between them. The CDR3 nucleotides read TGTGCCAGCAGCTTAATGACTGACGCGAACACCGGGGAGCTGTTTTTT. This codes for CASSLMTDANTGELFF.

The chain uses TRBV29-1 and TRBJ1-1; D is unresolved. The germline gives CDR1 SQVTM, CDR2 ANQGSEA. Trimming stripped 6 bases from V and 10 bases from J, with 15 bases between. This CDR3 spans 11 amino acids. CDR3 sequence (DNA): TGCAGCGTCAAGATCTCGGCGGGAGCTTTCTTT. Residues: CSVKISAGAFF.

The genes are TRBV7-9 and TRBJ2-1; 9 positions agree with TRBD2. Germline loops: CDR1 SEHNR, CDR2 FQNEAQ (reference sequence). The CDR3 contains 15 residues. The V and J ends lost 1 base and 3 bases, in that order; junction bases with no gene match: 1. CDR3 DNA sequence: TGTGCCAGCAGCTTAGATAGCGGGGGCTACAATGAGCAGTTCTTC. It codes for CASSLDSGGYNEQFF.

Only a few counts were recorded for this clone. The chain is built from TRBV9 and TRBJ1-1, with D perhaps matching TRBD1 (6 bases). The CDR3 sequence is 13 residues long. The V gene lost 7 bases and the J gene lost 5 bases, with 15 bases spanning the gap. The germline V gene encodes CDR1 SGDLS and CDR2 YYNGEE. The CDR3 DNA reads TGTGCCAGCCGCCCACAGGGAGAAACTGAAGCTTTCTTT. Residues: CASRPQGETEAFF. The entire variable domain, with the rest obtained from reference TRBV9 and TRBJ1-1, is as follows: DSGVTQTPKHLITATGQRVTLRCSPRSGDLSVYWYQQSLDQGLQFLIQYYNGEERAKGNILERFSAQQFPDLHSELNLSSLELGDSALYFCASRPQGETEAFFGQGTRLTVV.

This chain links TRBV7-9 with TRBJ2-7; possibly TRBD1 for D (5 bases). This CDR3 has 14 residues. Trimming took off 6 bases at V and 2 bases at J, with 14 bases between the two ends. Looked up from germline, CDR1 is SEHNR and CDR2 is FQNEAQ (reference sequence). This chain's CDR3 is CASSQGVWAYEQYF. The DNA of the CDR3 is TGTGCCAGCAGTCAAGGGGTCTGGGCCTACGAGCAGTACTTC.

The chain employs TRBV5-6 and TRBJ2-7; maybe TRBD1 (6 bases). Germline V gives CDR1 SGHDT, CDR2 YYEEEE. V lost 3 bases and J 4 bases, leaving 17 bases between the germline ends. The CDR3 has 15 amino acids. CDR3 protein: CASSSLTDRSYEQYF. Here the CDR3 DNA reads TGTGCCAGCAGCTCCCTGACAGACAGGTCTTACGAGCAGTACTTC.

The CDR3 sequence: CASSQKAQGSRNTGELFF. CDR3 coding DNA: TGTGCCAGCAGCCAAAAAGCCCAGGGGTCAAGGAACACCGGGGAGCTGTTTTTT. The V gene is TRBV4-2, the J gene TRBJ2-2; perhaps TRBD1 as D (6 bases). The CDR3 extends over 18 amino acids. The V gene's germline CDR1 is LGHNA and CDR2 YNFKEQ. V lost 2 bases and J 1 base, leaving 17 bases between the germline ends.

This clone was picked up one time. V and J are TRBV6-2 or TRBV6-3 and TRBJ1-2, with D unresolved. Germline V gene sequence: CDR1 MNHEY, CDR2 SVGEGT. The CDR3 is 14 amino acids. Trimming removed 3 bases at V and 8 bases at J, with 16 bases between. CDR3 residues: CASSYGVQYGGYTF. As DNA, the CDR3 is TGTGCCAGCAGTTATGGAGTGCAGTACGGGGGCTACACCTTC.

The V and J genes are TRBV28 and TRBJ1-1; D is uncertain. This CDR3 has 10 residues. V gave up 5 bases and J gave up 7 bases, with 5 bases separating them. The germline CDR1 and CDR2 sequences are MDHEN and SYDVKM. For the CDR3, the DNA is TGTGCCAGCAGTCGGGGTGAAGCTTTCTTT. This codes for CASSRGEAFF.

The chain is built from TRBV9 and TRBJ2-7; 9 bases agree with TRBD1. Germline V gives CDR1 SGDLS, CDR2 YYNGEE. Trimming at V came to 0 bases and at J to 3 bases, leaving 4 bases not matched to a gene. CDR3 length equals 15 residues. The DNA for the CDR3 is TGTGCCAGCAGCGTAGGGGGACAGGGTCTCTACGAGCAGTACTTC. Its translation: CASSVGGQGLYEQYF.

CDR3 coding DNA: TGTGCCAGCAGTTCCCTGAGCGCACAGGGGGCCTACGAGCAGTACTTC. It yields the protein CASSSLSAQGAYEQYF. The chain uses TRBV27 and TRBJ2-7, with TRBD1 identical over 8 bases. Germline assignment: CDR1 MNHEY and CDR2 SMNVEV (reference sequence). V shed 4 bases, J shed 2 bases, and the junction held 10 bases outside the gene matches. The CDR3 totals 16 residues.

CDR3: CATSRDPAGGMVDTQYF. The CDR3, as DNA: TGTGCCACCAGCAGAGATCCCGCTGGGGGGATGGTAGATACGCAGTATTTT. The rearrangement uses TRBV15 and TRBJ2-3, with a possible D match to TRBD2 (6 bases). The V and J ends lost 0 bases and 5 bases respectively, with 18 bases between them. The CDR3 runs to 17 residues. Germline V gene data show CDR1 as LNHNV and CDR2 as YYDKDF (reference sequence).

This clone was counted a single time. V and J are TRBV19 and TRBJ2-1, with 8 bases lining up with TRBD1. Trimming at V came to 6 bases and at J to 6 bases, leaving 10 bases not matched to a gene. CDR1 LNHDA and CDR2 SQIVND come from the germline V gene (reference sequence). The length of the CDR3 is 15 residues. CDR3 in amino acids: CASRQDRASFNEQFF. For the CDR3, the DNA is TGTGCCAGTAGACAGGACAGGGCAAGTTTCAATGAGCAGTTCTTC. Drawing the rest from reference TRBV19 and TRBJ2-1, the complete variable domain is DGGITQSPKYLFRKEGQNVTLSCEQNLNHDAMYWYRQDPGQGLRLIYYSQIVNDFQKGDIAEGYSVSREKKESFPLTVTSAQKNPTAFYLCASRQDRASFNEQFFGPGTRLTVL.

This chain links TRBV2 with TRBJ1-1; TRBD1 matches at 8 bases. CDR3 length: 14 residues. Germline V CDR1 and CDR2: SNHLY, FYNNEI. Germline trimming cut 6 bases from V and 6 bases from J; bases unmatched to any gene: 9. The CDR3 region has the DNA TGTGCCAGCAGCGCATCAGGGGGCGAGGCTGAAGCTTTCTTT. Its translation is CASSASGGEAEAFF.

The J gene is TRBJ1-5, the V gene TRBV5-1, with 7 bases lining up with TRBD1. V shed 4 bases and J 2 bases; nucleotides not matched to a gene: 12. CDR1 is SGHRS, CDR2 YFSETQ, per germline. The CDR3 contains 17 residues. CDR3 sequence reads: CASSIGGDSHGNQPQHF. The CDR3 DNA reads TGCGCCAGCAGCATCGGGGGGGACAGTCATGGCAATCAGCCCCAGCATTTT.

The rearrangement joins TRBV30 to TRBJ2-1, with 10 bases matching TRBD2. The CDR3 loop spans 15 amino acids. CDR1 and CDR2 from the germline V gene are GTSNPN and SVGIG (reference sequence). V lost 1 base and J lost 9; bases outside the gene matches: 9. Here the CDR3 reads CAWSGTSGVTVEQFF. The CDR3 coding sequence is TGTGCCTGGAGTGGAACTAGCGGGGTTACTGTTGAGCAGTTCTTC.

The chain is built from TRBV11-2 and TRBJ1-6; no clear D gene. Germline V CDR1 and CDR2: SGHAT, FQNNGV. This CDR3 has 14 residues. The germline V and J ends were trimmed by 3 bases and 8 bases, with 11 bases remaining between them. This CDR3 is CASSFATADSPLHF. DNA for the CDR3: TGTGCCAGCAGCTTCGCCACGGCGGATTCACCCCTCCACTTT.